The 22 T cell receptor beta chains reported below all come from one sample, sequenced in a study of CD8 T cells in Susac syndrome. After extraction with the RNeasy kit, roughly 0.45 to 1 ug of the RNA was reverse transcribed using random hexamers. TCRdb re-analysed the immunoSEQ multiplex PCR reads in MiXCR, keeping a single row per CDR3 protein. The sample consists of around 170,000 distinct CDR3 sequences, approximately 96% of them appearing once. Sequencing was performed on CD4+ T cells from PBMCs. The receptors originated from a human donor with Susac syndrome.

The chain has TRBV5-1 and TRBJ2-4, with D uncertain. This CDR3 has 14 amino acids. Germline loops: CDR1 SGHRS, CDR2 YFSETQ. Trimming took off 0 bases at V and 4 bases at J, with 8 bases between the two ends. The CDR3 spells CASSLGAAKNIQYF. Written as DNA, the CDR3 is TGCGCCAGCAGCTTGGGCGCAGCAAAAAACATTCAGTACTTC.

As DNA, the CDR3 is TGTGCCAGCAGCCCGCGCAGTGCGGGTAGACTGAATACGCAGTATTTT. This sequence encodes CASSPRSAGRLNTQYF. The chain combines TRBV7-2 with TRBJ2-3, with a tentative D call TRBD2 (5 bases). The CDR3 runs 16 residues. V lost 5 bases to trimming and J lost 7 bases, with 22 bases between them. CDR1 and CDR2 (germline): SGHTA, FQGNSA.

V and J are TRBV3-1 and TRBJ2-2; 7 bases align to TRBD2. The CDR3 extends over 15 amino acids. The germline gives CDR1 LGHDT, CDR2 YNNKEL (reference sequence). J gave up 4 bases and V 2 bases, and 4 bases lay outside the gene matches. The CDR3 bases are TGTGCCAGCAGCCAAACTAGCGTGGGCACCGGGGAGCTGTTTTTT. Protein: CASSQTSVGTGELFF.

The CDR3 nucleotides are TGTGCCAGCAGCCAAGAATCCCAGGGTCGTACAACCTTC. Protein: CASSQESQGRTTF. The J gene is TRBJ1-2, the V gene TRBV3-1; perhaps TRBD1 as D (5 bases). The CDR3 contains 13 residues. V was shortened by 0 bases and J by 14 bases, with 16 bases between the two germline ends. CDR1 LGHDT and CDR2 YNNKEL come from the germline V gene (reference sequence).

V is TRBV6-2 or TRBV6-3 and J is TRBJ2-2; D is perhaps TRBD2 (6 bases). This CDR3 comprises 17 residues. V gave up 2 bases and J gave up 4 bases, with 17 bases separating them. The V gene's germline CDR1 is MNHEY and CDR2 SVGEGT. The CDR3 coding sequence is TGTGCCAGCAGTTACCCGAACAACGTGGGGGGCACCGGGGAGCTGTTTTTT. It codes for CASSYPNNVGGTGELFF.

This clonotype is a singleton in its sample. The chain combines TRBV29-1 with TRBJ2-1, with TRBD2 matching over 13 bases. The CDR3 consists of 17 residues. The V and J ends lost 1 base and 4 bases, in that order; junction bases with no gene match: 7. CDR1 is SQVTM and CDR2 is ANQGSEA in the germline V gene. CDR3 DNA: TGCAGCGTTGAAGCCACAGGACTAGCGGGGGCTTACAATGAGCAGTTCTTC. The encoded protein is CSVEATGLAGAYNEQFF.

The chain carries TRBV6-4 and TRBJ2-1; 12 bases agree with TRBD2. Germline CDR1 MRHNA, CDR2 SNTAGT. CDR3 length: 14 residues. The J segment lost 7 bases and the V segment lost 5 bases, leaving 3 bases of the junction unmatched. Written as DNA, the CDR3 is TGTGCCAGCAGTCCACTAGCGGGGGGTAATGAGCAGTTCTTC. Its translation: CASSPLAGGNEQFF.

This chain connects TRBV30 to TRBJ2-7; D is ambiguous. Germline values: CDR1 GTSNPN, CDR2 SVGIG (reference sequence). There are 12 residues in the CDR3. Trimming cost V 1 base and J 3 bases, with 7 bases left between them. CDR3 loop: CAWSEGYYEQYF. As DNA, the CDR3 is TGTGCCTGGAGTGAAGGCTACTACGAGCAGTACTTC.

A note on this clonotype: Its ends do not fully match the called genes, so a read error is possible. J is TRBJ1-6 and V is TRBV6-5, with 8 bases that match TRBD1. The germline V gene has CDR1 MNHEY and CDR2 SVGAGI. The CDR3 sequence is 17 residues long. Here the CDR3 DNA reads TGTGCCAGCACCTTACCGACAGGGGTTGACTATATTTCACCCCTCCACTTT. Its translation is CASTLPTGVDYISPLHF.

This chain links TRBV12-3 or TRBV12-4 with TRBJ2-1; D ambiguous. With 5 bases removed from V and 15 bases from J, the gap between germline ends came to 17 bases. This CDR3 region has 12 residues. The CDR3 reads CASSSPTGPLFF. Here the CDR3 DNA reads TGTGCCAGCAGTAGCCCGACGGGCCCGCTGTTCTTC.

The V call is TRBV6-5, the J call TRBJ2-3, with TRBD2 as a possible D gene (5 bases). Germline assignment: CDR1 MNHEY and CDR2 SVGAGI. The CDR3 is made up of 19 amino acids. Trimming cost V 0 bases and J 2 bases, with 21 bases left between them. In nucleotides, the CDR3 is TGTGCCAGCAGTTACTCCCCTTTTCCGGGGATGGATAACACAGATACGCAGTATTTT. Translating it yields CASSYSPFPGMDNTDTQYF.

This rearrangement joins TRBV11-2 to TRBJ1-2, with 8 bases aligning to TRBD1. CDR3 length: 16 amino acids. Germline-derived CDR1 and CDR2 are SGHAT and FQNNGV. With V trimmed by 4 bases and J by 3 bases, 10 bases remained unmatched. CDR3: CASSSRGRGGDYGYTF. The CDR3 bases are TGTGCCAGCAGCTCCAGGGGGCGTGGGGGTGACTATGGCTACACCTTC.

The rearrangement uses TRBV7-2 and TRBJ1-5; D is unclear. V was cut by 3 bases and J by 7 bases, with 13 bases left in between. This CDR3 comprises 14 residues. Germline CDR1 and CDR2: SGHTA and FQGNSA. As DNA, the CDR3 is TGTGCCAGCAGCTTTGCCCCTCCCGGACAGCCCCAGCATTTT. Translated, it gives CASSFAPPGQPQHF.

This CDR3 is CSVELPGIYYGYTF. Here the CDR3 DNA reads TGCAGCGTTGAACTGCCAGGCATTTACTATGGCTACACCTTC. This rearrangement joins TRBV29-1 to TRBJ1-2; D unresolved. Trimming removed 2 bases from V and 3 bases from J, with 13 bases in between. The germline gives CDR1 SQVTM, CDR2 ANQGSEA. This CDR3 has 14 residues.

This sequence joins TRBV29-1 and TRBJ2-7; no definite D call. The CDR3 consists of 11 residues. Germline CDR1 reads SQVTM; CDR2 reads ANQGSEA. The V gene lost 6 bases and the J gene lost 5 bases, with 11 bases spanning the gap. CDR3 in DNA: TGCAGCGTGGGGATGACACACGAGCAGTACTTC. Its translation: CSVGMTHEQYF.

The rearrangement joins TRBV30 to TRBJ2-7; TRBD1 matches 12 bases. Germline V lookup: CDR1 GTSNPN, CDR2 SVGIG (reference sequence). Trimming took 4 bases from V and 7 from J; bases not matched to a gene: 8. This CDR3 region has 14 residues. The CDR3 bases are TGTGCCTGGACTCCGGGACAGGGGGCGCGGGAGCAGTACTTC. It codes for CAWTPGQGAREQYF.

The CDR3 DNA follows: TGTGCCAGCTCACCACTGCAGAGTAACTATGGCTACACCTTC. Translation gives CASSPLQSNYGYTF. The V gene is TRBV18, the J gene TRBJ1-2, with D hard to call. This CDR3 contains 14 residues. Germline CDR1 and CDR2: KGHSH and LQKENI. V lost 1 base, J lost 1 base, and 7 bases lay in between.

This clonotype came up once. The V gene is TRBV6-2 or TRBV6-3, the J gene TRBJ2-2; a possible D gene is TRBD1 (5 bases). The V end was cut by 8 bases, the J end by 0 bases, with 13 bases between. The CDR3 contains 15 residues. Germline CDR1 and CDR2: MNHEY and SVGEGT. Here the CDR3 reads CASAWGGANTGELFF. For the CDR3, the DNA is TGTGCCAGCGCTTGGGGCGGCGCGAACACCGGGGAGCTGTTTTTT.

Only one count was recorded for this clonotype. The chain couples TRBV19 to TRBJ1-5; D may be TRBD1 (5 bases). Germline loops: CDR1 LNHDA, CDR2 SQIVND (reference sequence). V dropped 9 bases and J dropped 5 bases, with 17 bases sitting between them. CDR3 length equals 14 residues. The DNA of the CDR3 is TGTGCCAGCCGAGATGGGGCAGGTTATCAGCCCCAGCATTTT. Amino acid sequence: CASRDGAGYQPQHF.

The chain uses TRBV20-1 and TRBJ1-1; D call uncertain. V was clipped by 6 bases and J by 5 bases, with 19 bases between them. Looked up from germline, CDR1 is DFQATT and CDR2 is SNEGSKA (reference sequence). The CDR3 runs to 14 residues. CDR3 protein: CSASSSGLGTEAFF. CDR3 sequence (DNA): TGCAGTGCGAGCAGCTCGGGGTTGGGGACTGAAGCTTTCTTT.

CDR3 sequence: CASSLAPGTGEKLFF. The CDR3 region has the DNA TGTGCCAGCAGTTTAGCACCCGGGACAGGTGAAAAACTGTTTTTT. The chain carries TRBV12-3 or TRBV12-4 and TRBJ1-4; TRBD1 agrees at 8 bases. The CDR3 is made up of 15 amino acids. V dropped 0 bases and J dropped 7; count of bases not matched to a gene: 4.

V and J are TRBV9 and TRBJ2-3; D may be TRBD1 (6 bases). V gave up 3 bases and J gave up 2 bases, with 13 bases separating them. The CDR3 has 15 residues. CDR1 is SGDLS and CDR2 is YYNGEE in the germline V gene. The CDR3 nucleotides are TGTGCCAGCAGCGCCCAAGGACAGCCCACAGATACGCAGTATTTT. Its protein product is CASSAQGQPTDTQYF.